This TCR beta chain was recorded in a study of shared clonotypes between healthy human individuals. Study in general: Three plates were used per donor for CD4 naive, three for CD4 memory, two for CD8 naive and one for CD8 memory.

Assay used: immunoSEQ multiplex PCR; TCRdb lists only in-frame clones, some missing. The sample lists around 1,900,000 clones; around 93% were seen once. This CDR3 is 14 amino acids long. Germline V gene lookup returns CDR1 MDHEN and CDR2 SYDVKM. The ends were cut back, 3 bases at V and 2 bases at J, with 10 bases in the middle. The naive CD8 subset, CD45RO-negative cells positively selected for CCR7, excluded terminally differentiated effector memory CD45RA+ cells. This chain joins TRBV28 and TRBJ1-1; D gene unclear. This sequence originates from a man aged 18 to 35 in good health. Some clones in this sample may be carry-over from other donors' samples. Specimen: naive CD8+ T cells from PBMCs. CDR3 residues: CASSFSSSNTEAFF. The CDR3 DNA sequence: TGTGCCAGCAGTTTTTCCAGCAGTAACACTGAAGCTTTCTTT.